A selection of T cell receptor beta chains follows, all from one sample in a study of blood T cell repertoires in COVID-19. Sequenced by immunoSEQ multiplex PCR; TCRdb stores in-frame clones only, minus some. The repertoire holds fewer than 30,000 clones, with about nine tenths as singletons. Sequencing used peripheral blood. Receptors were obtained from a human donor in a cohort sampled during active COVID-19. CDR3s include the opening cysteine and the closing phenylalanine or tryptophan. A D gene is named only where the DNA matches it firmly. Size is stated for part of the rows, as once, few or many counts, or as a class when the clone is expanded.

size: .
length: 15
V: TRBV19
D: TRBD2
J: TRBJ2-1
CDR3: CASSMVAGGRYEQFF
DNA: TGTGCCAGTAGTATGGTCGCGGGGGGCAGGTATGAGCAGTTCTTC

size: .
length: 14
V: TRBV28
D: .
J: TRBJ1-2
CDR3: CASSPLAENYGYTF
DNA: TGTGCCAGCAGTCCCCTCGCAGAAAACTATGGCTACACCTTC

size: .
length: 15
V: TRBV6-5
D: .
J: TRBJ1-5
CDR3: CASSYSSRGDQPQHF
DNA: TGTGCCAGCAGTTACTCAAGCAGGGGCGATCAGCCCCAGCATTTT

size: .
length: 15
V: TRBV5-1
D: .
J: TRBJ1-1
CDR3: CASSLVGPAEAEAFF
DNA: TGCGCCAGCAGCTTGGTGGGCCCCGCGGAGGCCGAAGCTTTCTTT

size: .
length: 15
V: TRBV10-3
D: .
J: TRBJ2-3
CDR3: CAISVNRDYRNTQYF
DNA: TGTGCCATCAGTGTCAACAGGGACTACCGAAATACGCAGTATTTT

size: .
length: 17
V: TRBV4-1
D: .
J: TRBJ1-6
CDR3: CASSQDRKGPSGSPLHF
DNA: TGCGCCAGCAGCCAAGATCGTAAAGGCCCCTCGGGTTCACCCCTCCACTTT

size: .
length: 18
V: TRBV19
D: TRBD1
J: TRBJ1-5
CDR3: CASKGPQGAKYGNQPQHF
DNA: TGTGCCAGCAAAGGCCCCCAGGGGGCGAAGTATGGCAATCAGCCCCAGCATTTT

size: .
length: 12
V: TRBV24-1
D: .
J: TRBJ2-2
CDR3: CATSEFSGELFF
DNA: TGTGCCACCAGCGAGTTTTCCGGGGAGCTGTTTTTT

size: .
length: 13
V: TRBV25-1
D: TRBD1
J: TRBJ1-1
CDR3: CARDGTGRTEAFF
DNA: TGTGCCAGAGACGGGACAGGGAGAACTGAAGCTTTCTTT

size: .
length: 15
V: TRBV9
D: TRBD1
J: TRBJ1-1
CDR3: CASSPRTGEDTEAFF
DNA: TGTGCCAGCAGCCCGCGGACAGGGGAGGACACTGAAGCTTTCTTT

size: .
length: 18
V: TRBV2
D: TRBD1
J: TRBJ2-6
CDR3: CASSAGQGAGSGANVLTF
DNA: TGTGCCAGCAGTGCGGGACAGGGGGCGGGTTCTGGGGCCAACGTCCTGACTTTC

size: .
length: 15
V: TRBV27
D: TRBD1
J: TRBJ1-4
CDR3: CASSSLGQGNEKLFF
DNA: TGTGCCAGCAGTTCCTTGGGACAGGGGAATGAAAAACTGTTTTTT

size: once
length: 15
V: TRBV10-3
D: TRBD2
J: TRBJ2-5
CDR3: CAISDRVWGGETQYF
DNA: TGTGCCATCAGTGATAGGGTATGGGGAGGGGAGACCCAGTACTTC

size: .
length: 17
V: TRBV20-1
D: TRBD2
J: TRBJ2-3
CDR3: CSASLRGDTFSTDTQYF
DNA: TGCAGTGCTAGTTTGCGGGGGGACACTTTTAGCACAGATACGCAGTATTTT

size: few
length: 19
V: TRBV5-1
D: TRBD2
J: TRBJ2-1
CDR3: CASSLAGSGRPLSYNEQFF
DNA: TGCGCCAGCAGCTTGGCGGGTAGCGGGCGACCCCTCTCCTACAATGAGCAGTTCTTC

size: once
length: 16
V: TRBV9
D: TRBD2
J: TRBJ2-1
CDR3: CASSVKSGGTINEQFF
DNA: TGTGCCAGCAGCGTAAAGAGCGGGGGGACAATCAATGAGCAGTTCTTC

size: .
length: 16
V: TRBV19
D: .
J: TRBJ2-6
CDR3: CASSIGLVSGANVLTF
DNA: TGTGCCAGTAGTATAGGACTTGTTTCTGGGGCCAACGTCCTGACTTTC

size: once
length: 14
V: TRBV3-1/TRBV3-2
D: TRBD1
J: TRBJ2-1
CDR3: CASSQAQGRGKQFF
DNA: TGTGCCAGCAGCCAAGCCCAGGGCAGGGGGAAGCAGTTCTTC

size: .
length: 12
V: TRBV9
D: .
J: TRBJ1-2
CDR3: CASSPGGTGYTF
DNA: TGTGCCAGCAGCCCGGGGGGTACAGGCTACACCTTC

size: .
length: 14
V: TRBV5-4
D: .
J: TRBJ1-6
CDR3: CASHRDQNNSPLHF
DNA: TGTGCCAGCCACAGGGACCAGAATAATTCACCCCTCCACTTT

size: .
length: 17
V: TRBV29-1
D: TRBD2
J: TRBJ2-1
CDR3: CSVDRGLAGGPKNEQFF
DNA: TGCAGCGTTGACAGGGGACTAGCGGGGGGGCCGAAGAATGAGCAGTTCTTC

size: .
length: 13
V: TRBV6-5
D: .
J: TRBJ2-7
CDR3: CASSYSHGPEQYF
DNA: TGTGCCAGCAGTTACTCCCATGGCCCTGAGCAGTACTTC

size: .
length: 13
V: TRBV27
D: .
J: TRBJ2-5
CDR3: CASSPLRGETQYF
DNA: TGTGCCAGCAGTCCCCTCCGCGGGGAGACCCAGTACTTC

size: .
length: 15
V: TRBV6-5
D: .
J: TRBJ1-6
CDR3: CASRQGGRHNSPLHF
DNA: TGTGCCAGCAGACAAGGTGGGCGCCATAATTCACCCCTCCACTTT

size: .
length: 16
V: TRBV5-4
D: TRBD2
J: TRBJ2-1
CDR3: CASSSRTSGGYNEQFF
DNA: TGTGCCAGCAGCTCCAGGACTAGCGGGGGGTATAATGAGCAGTTCTTC

size: .
length: 14
V: TRBV6-2/TRBV6-3
D: .
J: TRBJ1-5
CDR3: CASSWVGGEQPQHF
DNA: TGTGCCAGCAGTTGGGTGGGGGGGGAACAGCCCCAGCATTTT

size: few
length: 15
V: TRBV21-1
D: .
J: TRBJ2-2
CDR3: CASRTGTQNTGELFF
DNA: TGTGCCAGCAGGACCGGGACTCAGAACACCGGGGAGCTGTTTTTT

size: .
length: 16
V: TRBV24-1
D: TRBD1
J: TRBJ2-3
CDR3: CATSDSGEDRANTQYF
DNA: TGTGCCACCAGTGATTCCGGAGAGGACAGGGCAAATACGCAGTATTTT

size: .
length: 13
V: TRBV4-1
D: .
J: TRBJ2-2
CDR3: CASSQQGTGELFF
DNA: TGCGCCAGCAGCCAGCAGGGAACCGGGGAGCTGTTTTTT

size: .
length: 13
V: TRBV15
D: .
J: TRBJ1-1
CDR3: CATSPRRSTEAFF
DNA: TGTGCCACCAGCCCAAGACGGAGCACTGAAGCTTTCTTT

size: .
length: 14
V: TRBV14
D: .
J: TRBJ1-1
CDR3: CASSHGSMKTEAFF
DNA: TGTGCCAGCAGTCACGGGAGCATGAAGACTGAAGCTTTCTTT

size: .
length: 14
V: TRBV19
D: TRBD1
J: TRBJ1-1
CDR3: CASIDVRGRPEAFF
DNA: TGTGCCAGTATCGATGTCAGGGGGCGCCCTGAAGCTTTCTTT

size: .
length: 14
V: TRBV5-4
D: TRBD1
J: TRBJ2-2
CDR3: CASRPTGETGELFF
DNA: TGTGCCAGCAGACCGACAGGGGAAACCGGGGAGCTGTTTTTT

size: .
length: 13
V: TRBV10-3
D: TRBD1
J: TRBJ1-2
CDR3: CAISPGTVNGYTF
DNA: TGTGCCATCAGCCCCGGGACAGTAAATGGCTACACCTTC

size: .
length: 17
V: TRBV4-1
D: TRBD1
J: TRBJ1-4
CDR3: CASSQGSQTGPNEKLFF
DNA: TGCGCCAGCAGCCAAGGATCCCAGACAGGGCCTAATGAAAAACTGTTTTTT

size: .
length: 15
V: TRBV7-9
D: TRBD2
J: TRBJ2-7
CDR3: CASSFPRGGLDEQYF
DNA: TGTGCCAGCAGCTTTCCGCGGGGGGGCTTGGACGAGCAGTACTTC

size: .
length: 18
V: TRBV7-6
D: TRBD1
J: TRBJ2-2
CDR3: CASSLFGTGGPDTGELFF
DNA: TGTGCCAGCAGCCTATTCGGGACAGGGGGGCCGGACACCGGGGAGCTGTTTTTT